This T cell receptor beta chain was profiled in a study of T-cell memory formation after mild COVID-19. V was pared by 4 bases and J by 1 base, with 6 bases between. Per germline, CDR1 DFQATT and CDR2 SNEGSKA (reference sequence). The CDR3 runs to 12 residues. TCRdb reanalysed the 5' RACE reads using MiXCR and keeps one entry per CDR3 protein. The data show under 200,000 distinct CDR3 sequences, roughly 10% seen once. In its sample, this clonotype was seen many times. The gene calls are TRBV20-1 and TRBJ2-3; D is unresolved. The sample consisted of PBMCs or a T cell subset sorted from them (not recorded which). The receptor was derived from a man aged 18 to 35 who had mild COVID-19 (a few samples of this study predate the infection). Cell type and time point are not known. As DNA, the CDR3 is TGCAGTGCTATTGGTGGCACAGATACGCAGTATTTT. It yields the protein CSAIGGTDTQYF.